This T cell receptor beta chain was captured in a study of CD8+ T cells in alopecia areata. Findings and caveats of the study: Across lesional scalp, and particularly alopecia totalis/universalis, clonality surpassed that of normal scalp. Whereas mice showed it more clearly, TCR sharing across patients was murkier, possibly because of HLA. Sequencing of scalp samples also includes resident alphabeta T cells from normal skin.

Germline CDR1 is SQVTM and CDR2 is ANQGSEA. The CDR3 totals 14 residues. Trimming left V 1 base short and J 7 bases short, with 15 bases between. RNA extraction and reverse transcription yielded cDNA as sequencing template. The assay was immunoSEQ multiplex PCR, and TCRdb's table has in-frame clones only and misses some. The sample contains roughly 200,000 clones, more than 55% of which appear only once. This clone was counted a few times. Its antigen is unknown. The rearrangement joins TRBV29-1 to TRBJ2-3; D possibly corresponds to TRBD2 (5 bases). This TCR derives from a human donor in good health. The source material was CD8+ T cells sorted from blood. The CDR3, as DNA: TGCAGCGTTGAAGTAGAGGGAACAGCCCATACGCAGTATTTT. Residues: CSVEVEGTAHTQYF.